The source of this TCR beta chain is a study of molecular identifiers for immune sequencing clone quantification. Across the whole study: With replicates, the RNA of about 19,000 or 110,000 naive CD8 cells was split five ways and four were sequenced. General study findings and limits: It was shown that clones above 20 RNA copies held over 99% of effector molecules, but under 1% in naive cells.

The sorting of naive CD8 T cells used the CD8+CD4-CCR7+CD45RA+ phenotype. TCRdb reprocessed the PCR reads with MiXCR, giving one entry per CDR3 protein. Counted here are some 650,000 distinct CDR3 sequences, about 20% occurring once; the ten biggest clones make up roughly 0.9%. This clonotype occurred many times. Antigen specificity is unknown. CDR3 size: 18 residues. The germline V gene has CDR1 LGHNA and CDR2 YSLEER. V was trimmed by 4 bases and J by 0 bases, leaving 20 bases between them. Material: naive CD8+ T cells from blood, with Jurkat cell RNA spiked in. Documented subset: FACS-sorted CD8+CD4-CCR7+CD45RA+ naive T cells. The sequence was obtained from a human donor in good health. Some libraries in this study had Jurkat cell RNA spiked in. The chain recombines TRBV4-3 with TRBJ2-3; D gene ambiguous. The CDR3 nucleotides are TGCGCCAGCAGCCTCCAATTTTTATATACCGATAGCACAGATACGCAGTATTTT. Its protein is CASSLQFLYTDSTDTQYF.